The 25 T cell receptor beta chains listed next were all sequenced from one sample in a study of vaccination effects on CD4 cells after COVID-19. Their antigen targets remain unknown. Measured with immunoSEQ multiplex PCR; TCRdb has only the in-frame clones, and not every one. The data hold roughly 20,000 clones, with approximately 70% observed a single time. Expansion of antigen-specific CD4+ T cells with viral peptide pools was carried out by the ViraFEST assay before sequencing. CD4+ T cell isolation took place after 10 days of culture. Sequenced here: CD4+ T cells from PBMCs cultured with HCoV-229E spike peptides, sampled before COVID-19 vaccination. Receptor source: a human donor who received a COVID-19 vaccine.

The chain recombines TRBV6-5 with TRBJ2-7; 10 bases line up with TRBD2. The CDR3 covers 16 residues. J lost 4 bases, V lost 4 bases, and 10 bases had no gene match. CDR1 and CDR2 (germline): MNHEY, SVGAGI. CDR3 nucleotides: TGTGCCAGCAGTTCCCGGGCAGCGGGGGGGATATACGAGCAGTACTTC. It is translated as CASSSRAAGGIYEQYF.

The CDR3 nucleotides read TGCAGTGCTAGTGATACTAGCGGGGGGCCTAGGACCCAGTACTTC. Encoded protein: CSASDTSGGPRTQYF. This chain connects TRBV20-1 to TRBJ2-5; the match to TRBD2 covers 12 bases. The length of the CDR3 is 15 residues. The V gene end was trimmed by 3 bases and the J gene end by 7 bases; junction bases not matched to a gene: 9. Germline-derived CDR1 and CDR2 are DFQATT and SNEGSKA (reference sequence).

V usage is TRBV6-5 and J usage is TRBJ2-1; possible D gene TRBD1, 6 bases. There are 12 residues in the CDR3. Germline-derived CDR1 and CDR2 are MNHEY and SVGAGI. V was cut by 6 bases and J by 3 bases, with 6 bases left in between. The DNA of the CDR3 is TGTGCCAGCAGACAGGGCTACAATGAGCAGTTCTTC. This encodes CASRQGYNEQFF.

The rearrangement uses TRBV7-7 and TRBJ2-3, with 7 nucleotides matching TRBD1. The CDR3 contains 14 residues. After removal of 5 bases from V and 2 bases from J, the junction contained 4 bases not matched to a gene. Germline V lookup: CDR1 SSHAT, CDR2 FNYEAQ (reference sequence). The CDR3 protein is CASSPGQLTDTQYF. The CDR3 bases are TGTGCCAGCAGCCCGGGACAGCTCACAGATACGCAGTATTTT.

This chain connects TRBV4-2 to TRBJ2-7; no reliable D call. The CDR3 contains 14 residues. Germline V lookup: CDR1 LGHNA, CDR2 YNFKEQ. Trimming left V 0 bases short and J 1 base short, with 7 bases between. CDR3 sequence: CASSQEVLSYEQYF. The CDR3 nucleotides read TGTGCCAGCAGCCAAGAGGTCTTATCCTACGAGCAGTACTTC.

As DNA, the CDR3 is TGTGCCAGCAGTTACTCGGGACAGGGGCTGAGAAGCGGCTACACCTTC. Protein product: CASSYSGQGLRSGYTF. V gene TRBV6-5 combines with J gene TRBJ1-2; 10 bases fit TRBD1. The J segment lost 8 bases and the V segment lost 0 bases, leaving 9 bases of the junction unmatched. The CDR3 loop spans 16 amino acids. Germline CDR1 reads MNHEY; CDR2 reads SVGAGI.

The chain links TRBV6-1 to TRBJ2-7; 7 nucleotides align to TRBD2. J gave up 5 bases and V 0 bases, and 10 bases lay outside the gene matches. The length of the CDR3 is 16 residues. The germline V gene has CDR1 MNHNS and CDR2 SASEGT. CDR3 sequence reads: CASSEAWEGVIHEQYF. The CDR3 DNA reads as TGTGCCAGCAGTGAAGCGTGGGAGGGAGTCATCCACGAGCAGTACTTC.

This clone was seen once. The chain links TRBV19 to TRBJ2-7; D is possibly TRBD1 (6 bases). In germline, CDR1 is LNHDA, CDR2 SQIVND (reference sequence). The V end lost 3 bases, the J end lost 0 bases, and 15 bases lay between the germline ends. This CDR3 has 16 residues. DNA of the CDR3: TGTGCCAGTAGTATGATTCCACAGGGAAGCTCCTACGAGCAGTACTTC. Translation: CASSMIPQGSSYEQYF.

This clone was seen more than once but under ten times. The CDR3: CASSYGTGGDEQFF. Written as DNA, the CDR3 is TGCGCCAGCAGCTACGGGACAGGGGGCGATGAGCAGTTCTTC. V and J are TRBV5-1 and TRBJ2-1, with 12 nucleotides matching TRBD1. The trim removed 3 bases at V and 8 bases at J, leaving 3 bases unmatched. The CDR3 length is 14 residues. CDR1 and CDR2 (germline): SGHRS, YFSETQ.

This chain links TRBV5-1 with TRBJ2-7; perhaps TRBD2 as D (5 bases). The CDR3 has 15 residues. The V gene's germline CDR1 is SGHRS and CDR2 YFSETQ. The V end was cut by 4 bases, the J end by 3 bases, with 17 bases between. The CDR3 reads CASSTRQPGSYEQYF. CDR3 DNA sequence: TGCGCCAGCAGCACGCGACAACCGGGGAGCTACGAGCAGTACTTC.

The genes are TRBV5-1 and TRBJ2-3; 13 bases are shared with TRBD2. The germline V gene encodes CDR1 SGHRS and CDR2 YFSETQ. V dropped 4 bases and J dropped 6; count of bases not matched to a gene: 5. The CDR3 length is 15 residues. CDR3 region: CASSMGLAGIDTQYF. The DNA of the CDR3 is TGCGCCAGCAGCATGGGACTAGCGGGAATCGATACGCAGTATTTT.

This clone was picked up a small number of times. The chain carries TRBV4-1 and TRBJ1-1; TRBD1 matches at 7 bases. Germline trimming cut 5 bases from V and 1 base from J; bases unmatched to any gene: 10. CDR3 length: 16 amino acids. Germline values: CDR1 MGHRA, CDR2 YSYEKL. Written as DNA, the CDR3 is TGCGCCAGCAGCTTAAGCCCCCGGACAGGGAACACTGAAGCTTTCTTT. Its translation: CASSLSPRTGNTEAFF.

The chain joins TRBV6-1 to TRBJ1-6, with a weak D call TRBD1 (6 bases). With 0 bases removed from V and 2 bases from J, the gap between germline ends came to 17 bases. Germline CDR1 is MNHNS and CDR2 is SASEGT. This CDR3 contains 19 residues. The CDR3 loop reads CASSEAAVWGRTYNSPLHF. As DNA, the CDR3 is TGTGCCAGCAGTGAAGCGGCTGTGTGGGGGCGAACCTATAATTCACCCCTCCACTTT.

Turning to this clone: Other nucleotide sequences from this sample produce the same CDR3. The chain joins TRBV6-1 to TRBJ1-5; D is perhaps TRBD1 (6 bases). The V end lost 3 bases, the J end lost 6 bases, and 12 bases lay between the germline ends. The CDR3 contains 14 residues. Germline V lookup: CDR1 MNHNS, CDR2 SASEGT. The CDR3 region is CASSEAGAGQPQHF. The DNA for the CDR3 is TGTGCCAGCAGTGAGGCGGGGGCGGGTCAGCCCCAGCATTTT.

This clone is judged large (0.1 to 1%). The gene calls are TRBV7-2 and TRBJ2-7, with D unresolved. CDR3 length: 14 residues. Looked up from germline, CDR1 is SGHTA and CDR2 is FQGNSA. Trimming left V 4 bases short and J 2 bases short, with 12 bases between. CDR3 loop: CASSSYQKTYEQYF. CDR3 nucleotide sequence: TGTGCCAGCAGCTCTTACCAGAAAACCTACGAGCAGTACTTC.

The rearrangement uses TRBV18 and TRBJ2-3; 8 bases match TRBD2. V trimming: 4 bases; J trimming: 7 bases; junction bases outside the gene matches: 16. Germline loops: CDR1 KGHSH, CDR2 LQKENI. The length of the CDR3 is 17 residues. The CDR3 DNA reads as TGTGCCAGCTCACTCGGACTAGCTAATCCCTCGGGAAATACGCAGTATTTT. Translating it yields CASSLGLANPSGNTQYF.

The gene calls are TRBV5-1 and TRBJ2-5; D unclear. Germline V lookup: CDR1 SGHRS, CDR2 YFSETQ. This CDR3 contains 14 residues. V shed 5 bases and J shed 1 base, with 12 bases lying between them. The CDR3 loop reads CASSYGRTQETQYF. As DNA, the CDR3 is TGCGCCAGCAGTTATGGACGGACCCAAGAGACCCAGTACTTC.

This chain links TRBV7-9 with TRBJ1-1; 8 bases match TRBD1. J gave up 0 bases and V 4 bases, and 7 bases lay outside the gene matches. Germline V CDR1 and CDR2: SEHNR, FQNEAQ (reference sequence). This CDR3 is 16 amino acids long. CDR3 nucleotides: TGTGCCAGCAGCTCGCCGACAGGGGCATTGAACACTGAAGCTTTCTTT. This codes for CASSSPTGALNTEAFF.

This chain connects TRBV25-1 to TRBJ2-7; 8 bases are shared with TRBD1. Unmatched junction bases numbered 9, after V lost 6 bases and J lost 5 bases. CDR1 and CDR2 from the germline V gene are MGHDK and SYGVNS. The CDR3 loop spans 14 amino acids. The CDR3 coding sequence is TGTGCCAGCAGGCTTGGACAGGGAAGGAACGAGCAGTACTTC. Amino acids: CASRLGQGRNEQYF.

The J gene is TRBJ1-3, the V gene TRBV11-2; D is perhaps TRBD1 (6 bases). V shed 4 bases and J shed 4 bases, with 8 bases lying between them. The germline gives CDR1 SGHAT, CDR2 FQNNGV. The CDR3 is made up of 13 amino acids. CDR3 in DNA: TGTGCCAGCAGCTCAGGGGTCGGAAACACCATATATTTT. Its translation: CASSSGVGNTIYF.

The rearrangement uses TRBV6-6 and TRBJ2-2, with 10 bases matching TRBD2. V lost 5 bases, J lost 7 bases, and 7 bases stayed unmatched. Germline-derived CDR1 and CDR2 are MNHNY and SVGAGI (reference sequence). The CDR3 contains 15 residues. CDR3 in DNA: TGTGCCAGCAGTACCACTAGCGGGGTGATCGGGGAGCTGTTTTTT. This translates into CASSTTSGVIGELFF.

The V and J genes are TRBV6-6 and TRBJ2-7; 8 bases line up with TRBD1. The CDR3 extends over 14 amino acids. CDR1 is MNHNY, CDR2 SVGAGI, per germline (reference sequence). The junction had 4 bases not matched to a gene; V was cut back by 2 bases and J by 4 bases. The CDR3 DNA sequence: TGTGCCAGCAGTTACCCGGGACAGGCATACGAGCAGTACTTC. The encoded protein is CASSYPGQAYEQYF.

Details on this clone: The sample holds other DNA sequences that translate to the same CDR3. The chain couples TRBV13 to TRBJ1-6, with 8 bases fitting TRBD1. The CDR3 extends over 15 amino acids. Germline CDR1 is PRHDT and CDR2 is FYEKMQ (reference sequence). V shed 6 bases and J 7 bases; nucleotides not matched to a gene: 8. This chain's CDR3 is CASRHRGGANSPLHF. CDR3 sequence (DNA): TGTGCCAGCAGACACAGGGGGGGGGCCAATTCACCCCTCCACTTT.

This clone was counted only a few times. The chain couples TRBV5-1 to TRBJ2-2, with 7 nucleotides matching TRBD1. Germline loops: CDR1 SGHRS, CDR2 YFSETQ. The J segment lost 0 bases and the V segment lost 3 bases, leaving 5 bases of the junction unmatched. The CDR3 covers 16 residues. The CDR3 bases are TGCGCCAGCAGCTATAAGACAGGGACGAACACCGGGGAGCTGTTTTTT. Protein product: CASSYKTGTNTGELFF.

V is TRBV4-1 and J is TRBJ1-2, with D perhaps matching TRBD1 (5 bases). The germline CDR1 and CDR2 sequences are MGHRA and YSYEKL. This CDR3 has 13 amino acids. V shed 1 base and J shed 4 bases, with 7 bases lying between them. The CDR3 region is CASSQGQTYGYTF. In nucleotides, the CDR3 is TGCGCCAGCAGCCAAGGACAGACCTATGGCTACACCTTC.